A selection of T cell receptor beta chains follows, all from one sample in a study of control samples from healthy donors and cancer patients. TCRdb's table, derived via immunoSEQ multiplex PCR, lists solely in-frame clones and lacks some. This table holds some 120,000 clones, 70% to 90% found once. The sample was blood. The receptors shown here come from a man over 45 in good health. Each CDR3 is given with its conserved first and last residue. The order of the fields is clone size, V gene, D gene, J gene, CDR3 DNA, CDR3 protein. The D gene is left open where the match is weak. Expanded clones are given a class, and other clones once, few, many or no size at all.

-	TRBV19	-	TRBJ1-4	TGTGCCAGTAGTCTGCAGGGGATGGGCGGTGAAAAACTGTTTTTT	CASSLQGMGGEKLFF
-	TRBV4-1	-	TRBJ1-1	TGCGCCAGCATTTCCCAGGGGAACACTGAAGCTTTCTTT	CASISQGNTEAFF
-	TRBV6-2/TRBV6-3	TRBD1	TRBJ1-5	TGTGCCAGCAGTCTCGGGACAGTTGTTCAGCCCCAGCATTTT	CASSLGTVVQPQHF
-	TRBV30	-	TRBJ1-1	TGTGCCTGGAGCCTAGGGGGGCACACTGAAGCTTTCTTT	CAWSLGGHTEAFF
-	TRBV9	TRBD1	TRBJ2-2	TGTGCCAGCAGACGGGGACAGGAGAACACCGGGGAGCTGTTTTTT	CASRRGQENTGELFF
once	TRBV4-1	TRBD2	TRBJ2-2	TGCGCCAGCAGCCTGATCCTGGGAGGGGTCACCGGGGAGCTGTTTTTT	CASSLILGGVTGELFF
-	TRBV5-5	-	TRBJ2-7	TGTGCCAGCAGCTTCACGCACCGAGGTACCTACGAGCAGTACTTC	CASSFTHRGTYEQYF
-	TRBV2	-	TRBJ1-6	TGTGCCAGCAGTGAGGGACTAATACGGGGTTCACCCCTCCACTTT	CASSEGLIRGSPLHF
few	TRBV19	-	TRBJ1-2	TGTGCCAGTAGTATGGAGCAGAACTATGGCTACACCTTC	CASSMEQNYGYTF
-	TRBV27	TRBD1	TRBJ1-1	TGTGCCAGCAGCGAGGGGGCGCGCAACACTGAAGCTTTCTTT	CASSEGARNTEAFF
-	TRBV6-6	-	TRBJ2-1	TGTGCCAGCAGTTACTCGGCGGGGCATCAACACAATGAGCAGTTCTTC	CASSYSAGHQHNEQFF
-	TRBV20-1	-	TRBJ1-5	TGCAGTACTAGTTACAGGAATCAGCCCCAGCATTTT	CSTSYRNQPQHF
few	TRBV24-1	-	TRBJ2-3	TGTGCCACCAGTGATTTAGGGAAGGGCAAGACGGATACGCAGTATTTT	CATSDLGKGKTDTQYF
-	TRBV6-5	TRBD1	TRBJ2-2	TGTGCCAGCAGGATGACAGGGACGGACACCGGGGAGCTGTTTTTT	CASRMTGTDTGELFF
-	TRBV4-3	-	TRBJ1-5	TGCGCCAGCAGCCAAGATCTGGGTTGGCAGGGAAGCAATCAGCCCCAGCATTTT	CASSQDLGWQGSNQPQHF
-	TRBV11-3	-	TRBJ2-4	TGTGCCAGCAGCCTACCACAGGGTGGGGAAAACATTCAGTACTTC	CASSLPQGGENIQYF
-	TRBV19	-	TRBJ1-5	TGTGCCAGTAGTATAGAGAGGAATCAGCCCCAGCATTTT	CASSIERNQPQHF
once	TRBV6-5	-	TRBJ1-2	TGTGCCACCGTCACGGGCTATGGCTACACCTTC	CATVTGYGYTF
-	TRBV19	-	TRBJ2-5	TGTGCCGGGGGACTGTTTGGGGAGACCCAGTACTTC	CAGGLFGETQYF
-	TRBV7-2	-	TRBJ1-5	TGTGCCAGCAGCTTAGCGGGGTCCGGGCAGCCCCAGCATTTT	CASSLAGSGQPQHF
-	TRBV19	-	TRBJ2-2	TGTGCCAGTAGTATTGGGACCACCGGGGAGCTGTTTTTT	CASSIGTTGELFF
-	TRBV19	-	TRBJ1-5	TGTGCCAGTAGTATAACACAGGGAGATCAGCCCCAGCATTTT	CASSITQGDQPQHF
-	TRBV21-1	-	TRBJ2-7	TGTGCCAGCACTATACGACAGGCCTCTTGGGTACCAGGTCCGTACGAGCAGTACTTC	CASTIRQASWVPGPYEQYF
-	TRBV15	TRBD1	TRBJ1-2	TGTGCCACCAGCAGCAACCCGAGGACAGGGCCAGACTATGGCTACACCTTC	CATSSNPRTGPDYGYTF